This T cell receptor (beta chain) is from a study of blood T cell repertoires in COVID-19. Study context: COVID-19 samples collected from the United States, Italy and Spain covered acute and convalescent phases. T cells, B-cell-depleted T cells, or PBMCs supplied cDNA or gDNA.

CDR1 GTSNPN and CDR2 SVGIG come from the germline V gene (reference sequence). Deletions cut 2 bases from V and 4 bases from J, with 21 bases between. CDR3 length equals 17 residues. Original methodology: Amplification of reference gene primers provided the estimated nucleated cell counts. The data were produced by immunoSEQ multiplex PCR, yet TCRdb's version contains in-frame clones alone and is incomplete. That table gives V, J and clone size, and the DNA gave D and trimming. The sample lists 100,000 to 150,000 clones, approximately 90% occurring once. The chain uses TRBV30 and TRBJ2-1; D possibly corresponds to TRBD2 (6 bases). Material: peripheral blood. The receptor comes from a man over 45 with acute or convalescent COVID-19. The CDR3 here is CAWSRGGAGRGYNEQFF. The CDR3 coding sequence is TGTGCCTGGAGTCGGGGTGGGGCGGGACGAGGGTACAATGAGCAGTTCTTC.